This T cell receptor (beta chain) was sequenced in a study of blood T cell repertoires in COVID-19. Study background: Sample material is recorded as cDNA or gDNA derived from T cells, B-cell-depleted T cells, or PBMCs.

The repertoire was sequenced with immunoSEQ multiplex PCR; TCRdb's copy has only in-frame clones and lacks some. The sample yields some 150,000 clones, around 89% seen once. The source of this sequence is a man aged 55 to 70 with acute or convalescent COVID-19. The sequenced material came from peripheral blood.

CDR3 loop: CASSQQGSYNSPLHF. The CDR3 DNA reads as TGCGCCAGCAGCCAACAGGGGTCCTATAATTCACCCCTCCACTTT. The gene calls are TRBV4-1 and TRBJ1-6, with a possible D match to TRBD1 (6 bases). Trimming removed 2 bases at V and 1 base at J, with 6 bases between. From germline, CDR1 is MGHRA and CDR2 YSYEKL. CDR3 length equals 15 residues.